The T cell receptor beta chain described here comes from a study of CD8+CD57+ T cells in acquired aplastic anemia. For the study at large: Average DNA yield from sorted CD4+ and CD8+ cells was roughly 3 ug. Healthy donors yielded around 11 million CD4+ cell reads on average.

The CDR3 runs 17 residues. The V end was cut by 5 bases, the J end by 2 bases, with 24 bases between. Germline assignment: CDR1 DFQATT and CDR2 SNEGSKA (reference sequence). Profiling that covered TCR beta VDJ and CDR3 relied on genomic DNA as its template. Each CDR3 protein is one row after TCRdb ran MiXCR on the reads. The data show about 110,000 distinct CDR3 sequences, roughly 51% seen once. With respect to this clonotype: Its antigen is currently unknown.

Study-wide results and caveats: Between the patient and control groups, CD8+ Simpson's diversity did not differ significantly. Patients and controls were found to share twenty-nine CD8+ CDR3 sequences.

The TCR was taken from a human donor in good health, serving as a control. The chain links TRBV20-1 to TRBJ1-1; no definite D call. The sample was sorted CD4+, CD8+, or CD8+CD57+ T cells (not recorded which) from PBMCs. CDR3 sequence (DNA): TGCAGTGCTTCTCCCCCGCCAGGCACGCCCGGCAACACTGAAGCTTTCTTT. Translating it yields CSASPPPGTPGNTEAFF.